This T cell receptor (beta chain) stems from a study of T-cell memory formation after mild COVID-19. General study points: Several responding clones turned up in pre-infection memory, indicating that cross-reactive memory may have taken part.

One entry per CDR3 protein results from TCRdb running MiXCR on the 5' RACE reads. Of 250,000 to 300,000 distinct CDR3 sequences listed, around 15% are singletons. The sample holds a few counts of this clonotype. Antigen: not known. Germline-derived CDR1 and CDR2 are MDHEN and SYDVKM. V lost 7 bases to trimming and J lost 4 bases, with 5 bases between them. The CDR3 totals 10 residues. Material for sequencing was PBMCs or a T cell subset sorted from them (not recorded which). The TCR sequence derives from a young man who had mild COVID-19 (a few samples of this study predate the infection). Cell type and time point are not known. The rearrangement links TRBV28 to TRBJ2-7; possible D gene TRBD1, 5 bases. CDR3 bases: TGTGCCAGCAAGGGGTACGAGCAGTACGTC. It encodes CASKGYEQYV.